This is a list of T cell receptor beta chains from one sample in a study of blood T cell repertoires in COVID-19. Using immunoSEQ multiplex PCR, the repertoire was profiled, and TCRdb retains in-frame clones only, with some absent. The sample consists of more than 150,000 clones, 70% to 90% of them appearing once. The sample was peripheral blood. The receptors were sampled from a woman aged 70-85 years with acute or convalescent COVID-19. The CDR3 runs from the conserved cysteine through the conserved F or W. Fields, in order: D gene, J gene, clone size, V gene, CDR3 length, CDR3 protein, CDR3 DNA. D genes are given only for firm matches. Only part of the rows carry a size: once, few, many, or a class if the clone is expanded.

d_gene: -; j_gene: TRBJ1-5; abundance: -; v_gene: TRBV7-2; len: 16; CDR3aa: CASSPSLGSGNQPQHF; CDR3nt: TGTGCCAGCAGCCCAAGTCTGGGCTCGGGCAATCAGCCCCAGCATTTT
d_gene: TRBD2; j_gene: TRBJ2-3; abundance: -; v_gene: TRBV9; len: 18; CDR3aa: CASSVGGSGDRIRDTQYF; CDR3nt: TGTGCCAGCAGCGTAGGCGGTAGCGGGGACCGGATTAGAGATACGCAGTATTTT
d_gene: -; j_gene: TRBJ1-4; abundance: -; v_gene: TRBV20-1; len: 13; CDR3aa: CSASRGQGEKLFF; CDR3nt: TGCAGTGCTAGTAGGGGCCAAGGGGAAAAACTGTTTTTT
d_gene: TRBD2; j_gene: TRBJ2-7; abundance: few; v_gene: TRBV11-2; len: 14; CDR3aa: CASSLSGRTYEQYF; CDR3nt: TGTGCCAGCAGCCTTAGCGGGCGAACCTACGAGCAGTACTTC
d_gene: -; j_gene: TRBJ1-5; abundance: -; v_gene: TRBV28; len: 14; CDR3aa: CASSFGSSNQPQHF; CDR3nt: TGTGCCAGCAGTTTCGGGTCGAGCAATCAGCCCCAGCATTTT
d_gene: TRBD2; j_gene: TRBJ2-1; abundance: -; v_gene: TRBV7-9; len: 16; CDR3aa: CASSANSGSSYNEQFF; CDR3nt: TGTGCCAGCAGCGCGAATAGCGGGAGCTCCTACAATGAGCAGTTCTTC
d_gene: -; j_gene: TRBJ1-2; abundance: -; v_gene: TRBV29-1; len: 15; CDR3aa: CSVDNRRTSNYGYTF; CDR3nt: TGCAGCGTTGATAACCGCCGAACTTCTAACTATGGCTACACCTTC
d_gene: -; j_gene: TRBJ2-2; abundance: -; v_gene: TRBV9; len: 15; CDR3aa: CASSVTGSNTGELFF; CDR3nt: TGTGCCAGCAGCGTAACAGGGTCGAACACCGGGGAGCTGTTTTTT
d_gene: TRBD1; j_gene: TRBJ2-6; abundance: -; v_gene: TRBV9; len: 16; CDR3aa: CASSGTGGSGANVLTF; CDR3nt: TGTGCCAGCAGCGGGACAGGAGGCTCTGGGGCCAACGTCCTGACTTTC
d_gene: TRBD1; j_gene: TRBJ2-6; abundance: -; v_gene: TRBV19; len: 18; CDR3aa: CASSIRDRAASGANVLTF; CDR3nt: TGTGCCAGTAGTATAAGGGACAGAGCGGCCTCTGGGGCCAACGTCCTGACTTTC
d_gene: -; j_gene: TRBJ1-2; abundance: -; v_gene: TRBV6-2/TRBV6-3; len: 13; CDR3aa: CASSLDGNYGYTF; CDR3nt: TGTGCCAGCAGTCTAGATGGTAACTATGGCTACACCTTC
d_gene: -; j_gene: TRBJ2-2; abundance: -; v_gene: TRBV3-1/TRBV3-2; len: 13; CDR3aa: CASRTAGPGELFF; CDR3nt: TGTGCCAGCCGGACAGCGGGGCCCGGGGAGCTGTTTTTT
d_gene: -; j_gene: TRBJ1-2; abundance: -; v_gene: TRBV4-3; len: 13; CDR3aa: CASSPRENYGYTF; CDR3nt: TGCGCCAGCAGCCCTAGGGAGAACTATGGCTACACCTTC
d_gene: TRBD2; j_gene: TRBJ2-1; abundance: once; v_gene: TRBV7-2; len: 16; CDR3aa: CASSLDARGGNNEQFF; CDR3nt: TGTGCCAGCAGCTTAGATGCTCGCGGGGGTAATAATGAGCAGTTCTTC
d_gene: -; j_gene: TRBJ2-5; abundance: -; v_gene: TRBV6-2/TRBV6-3; len: 13; CDR3aa: CASSQNREGTQYF; CDR3nt: TGTGCCAGCAGTCAAAACAGGGAGGGGACCCAGTACTTC
d_gene: -; j_gene: TRBJ1-2; abundance: -; v_gene: TRBV10-3; len: 13; CDR3aa: CAISESSNYGYTF; CDR3nt: TGTGCCATCAGTGAGTCCAGTAACTATGGCTACACCTTC
d_gene: TRBD1; j_gene: TRBJ1-2; abundance: -; v_gene: TRBV7-2; len: 15; CDR3aa: CASSLVTGGAYGYTF; CDR3nt: TGTGCCAGCAGCTTAGTTACAGGGGGCGCCTATGGCTACACCTTC
d_gene: TRBD1; j_gene: TRBJ1-5; abundance: -; v_gene: TRBV19; len: 17; CDR3aa: CASSSATGGLSNQPQHF; CDR3nt: TGTGCCAGTAGTAGCGCGACAGGGGGTTTGAGCAATCAGCCCCAGCATTTT
d_gene: -; j_gene: TRBJ2-7; abundance: once; v_gene: TRBV7-2; len: 14; CDR3aa: CASSFSRGPYEQYF; CDR3nt: TGTGCCAGCAGCTTCAGTAGGGGTCCCTACGAGCAGTACTTC
d_gene: TRBD1; j_gene: TRBJ1-4; abundance: few; v_gene: TRBV28; len: 13; CDR3aa: CASSPGQDEKLFF; CDR3nt: TGTGCCAGCAGTCCCGGACAGGATGAAAAACTGTTTTTT
d_gene: -; j_gene: TRBJ2-7; abundance: -; v_gene: TRBV7-9; len: 14; CDR3aa: CASSLTGYSYEQYF; CDR3nt: TGTGCCAGCAGCTTAACAGGGTACTCCTACGAGCAGTACTTC
d_gene: TRBD2; j_gene: TRBJ2-1; abundance: -; v_gene: TRBV15; len: 15; CDR3aa: CATATAAGGYNEQFF; CDR3nt: TGTGCCACTGCGACGGCCGCGGGGGGCTACAATGAGCAGTTCTTC
d_gene: -; j_gene: TRBJ2-7; abundance: -; v_gene: TRBV6-2/TRBV6-3; len: 13; CDR3aa: CASSYPRTNQQYF; CDR3nt: TGTGCCAGCAGTTACCCCAGGACTAACCAGCAGTACTTC
d_gene: -; j_gene: TRBJ1-5; abundance: once; v_gene: TRBV9; len: 14; CDR3aa: CASSGTASNQPQHF; CDR3nt: TGTGCCAGCAGCGGGACAGCTAGCAATCAGCCCCAGCATTTT
d_gene: TRBD1; j_gene: TRBJ1-4; abundance: -; v_gene: TRBV6-1; len: 15; CDR3aa: CASIYQGAGGEKLFF; CDR3nt: TGTGCCAGCATCTACCAGGGGGCCGGGGGTGAAAAACTGTTTTTT
d_gene: -; j_gene: TRBJ2-5; abundance: -; v_gene: TRBV27; len: 16; CDR3aa: CASSPGGQGLSETQYF; CDR3nt: TGTGCCAGCAGTCCGGGTGGGCAGGGCCTTTCGGAGACCCAGTACTTC
d_gene: TRBD1; j_gene: TRBJ1-5; abundance: few; v_gene: TRBV4-1; len: 16; CDR3aa: CASSRDSTGGGQPQHF; CDR3nt: TGCGCCAGCAGCCGAGACTCGACAGGGGGCGGTCAGCCCCAGCATTTT
d_gene: TRBD1; j_gene: TRBJ1-1; abundance: once; v_gene: TRBV6-5; len: 14; CDR3aa: CASSRTGMNTEAFF; CDR3nt: TGTGCCAGCAGTCGGACAGGGATGAACACTGAAGCTTTCTTT
d_gene: -; j_gene: TRBJ1-2; abundance: -; v_gene: TRBV3-1/TRBV3-2; len: 14; CDR3aa: CASSQDPRVAGYTF; CDR3nt: TGTGCCAGCAGCCAAGATCCCAGGGTTGCTGGCTACACCTTC